This T cell receptor (beta chain) was identified in a study of blood T cell repertoires in COVID-19. In the authors' methods: Estimation of nucleated cell counts was performed using reference gene primer amplification. Sequencing used immunoSEQ multiplex PCR; TCRdb keeps in-frame clones, though not all of them. V, J and clone size are taken as reported in that table, and D and trimming were inferred from the DNA itself. The table includes 300,000 to 400,000 clones, 75% to 90% detected once. The CDR3 has 17 residues. After removal of 1 base from V and 5 bases from J, the junction contained 12 bases not matched to a gene. The germline CDR1 and CDR2 sequences are SGHTA and FQGNSA. Study members were between about 18 and 89 years old and lived in 24 US regions. Which cohort a participant joined came from the clinical history participants gave. Symptom resolution, clearance, or two negative PCRs marked donors in Cohort 3 as recovered.

The TCR comes from a man between 60 and 75 years old who had recovered from COVID-19. This chain uses TRBV7-2 with TRBJ1-1, with 8 positions matching TRBD1. Sequencing was done on a sample of PBMCs or T cells enriched from blood (not recorded which). The CDR3 DNA follows: TGTGCCAGCAGCTTAGGTTACAGGGGGTACCTGACGACTGAAGCTTTCTTT. Translated: CASSLGYRGYLTTEAFF. The full variable domain, in which reference TRBV7-2 and TRBJ1-1 provide the parts outside the CDR3, is GAGVSQSPSNKVTEKGKDVELRCDPISGHTALYWYRQSLGQGLEFLIYFQGNSAPDKSGLPSDRFSAERTGGSVSTLTIQRTQQEDSAVYLCASSLGYRGYLTTEAFFGQGTRLTVV.